Given below is one T cell receptor (beta chain) in context. Its antigen is unidentified. PCR used 60 Vbeta primers and 13 Jbeta primers. The table came from immunoSEQ multiplex PCR; TCRdb's copy has only in-frame clones and leaves some out. The sample shows 100,000 to 120,000 clones, more than 65% of them seen only once. The CDR3 is made up of 16 amino acids. The data were taken from a study of cytomegalovirus exposure and HLA in healthy donors. Study-wide results and caveats: Reports indicate that TCR beta sequences accurately predicted the HLA-A and HLA-B alleles of most subjects. According to the study, 160 or so TCR beta chains were cytomegalovirus-associated.

The receptor was isolated from a man aged 25-45 years in good health and CMV-seropositive. This sequence joins TRBV21-1 and TRBJ2-5; the table calls TRBD1, which could not be checked here. TRBV21-1 constitutes a pseudogene. The sample consisted of PBMCs. This chain's CDR3 is CASSCRGEGARETQYF. In DNA form, the CDR3 reads TGTGCCAGCAGCTGTAGAGGAGAGGGGGCGCGGGAGACCCAGTACTTC.